A few counts support the clone carrying this T cell receptor beta chain. The antigen remains undetermined. The sample belongs to a study of blood T cells in healthy people across ages. Overall study results and limits: The study could not conclusively compare naive and antigen-experienced cells, given its unsorted PBMCs.

With a J-beta primer mix and a sample-barcoded 5' primer, a second PCR ran about 6 to 11 cycles. One entry per CDR3 protein, called by TCRdb with MiXCR from the 5' RACE reads. The sample records some 930,000 distinct CDR3 sequences, 25% to 35% being singletons. Trimming removed 3 bases at V and 3 bases at J, with 12 bases between. CDR1 is SGHAT and CDR2 is FQNNGV in the germline V gene. The CDR3 runs to 15 residues. A further study also used this sample, focusing on T cells of mothers and their children. That report notes: Addition of sample barcodes and 2-4 random nucleotides occurred through the M1S primer of the second PCR.

Sequences were obtained from blood. This chain links TRBV11-2 with TRBJ1-3, with D possibly matching TRBD1 (5 bases). The sequence derives from a middle-aged woman in good health. The CDR3, as DNA: TGTGCCAGCAGCTTTGAATCCGGGGGTGGAAACACCATATATTTT. Encoded protein: CASSFESGGGNTIYF.